Sequencing of this T cell receptor (beta chain) was carried out in a study of blood T cell repertoires in COVID-19. Germline V CDR1 and CDR2: MGHDK, SYGVNS. V was pared by 1 base and J by 5 bases, with 8 bases between. The CDR3 has 13 residues. Profiling relied on immunoSEQ multiplex PCR, and the TCRdb table lists in-frame clones only, not all of them. The sample includes 35,000 to 40,000 clones, about 82% seen only once; the top ten take more than 35%. This receptor was taken from a man at least 80 years old with active or convalescent COVID-19. Sequenced input: peripheral blood. The rearrangement joins TRBV25-1 to TRBJ2-5, with D perhaps TRBD2 (6 bases). The chain's CDR3 is CASSESGRETQYF. The CDR3 DNA sequence: TGTGCCAGCAGTGAATCTGGGAGGGAGACCCAGTACTTC.